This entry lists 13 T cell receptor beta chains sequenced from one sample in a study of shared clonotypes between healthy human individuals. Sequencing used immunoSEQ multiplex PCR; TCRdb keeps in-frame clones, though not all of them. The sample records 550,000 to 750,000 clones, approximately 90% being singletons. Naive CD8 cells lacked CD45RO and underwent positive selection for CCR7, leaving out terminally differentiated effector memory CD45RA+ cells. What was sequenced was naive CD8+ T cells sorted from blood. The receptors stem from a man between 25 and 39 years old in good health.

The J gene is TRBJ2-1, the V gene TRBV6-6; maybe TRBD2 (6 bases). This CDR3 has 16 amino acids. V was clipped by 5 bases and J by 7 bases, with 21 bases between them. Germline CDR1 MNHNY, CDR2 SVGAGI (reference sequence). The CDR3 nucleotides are TGTGCCAGCAGTCCCTTGAGTGGGAGGTTTAAAAATGAGCAGTTCTTC. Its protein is CASSPLSGRFKNEQFF.

The DNA of the CDR3 is TGCAGCGTCGGGAGGACAGGAATGGACGAAGAGACCCAGTACTTC. The encoded protein is CSVGRTGMDEETQYF. This chain links TRBV29-1 with TRBJ2-5; either TRBD1 or TRBD2 may fit D (7 bases each). Deletions cut 6 bases from V and 3 bases from J, with 20 bases between. CDR3 size: 15 residues. Looked up from germline, CDR1 is SQVTM and CDR2 is ANQGSEA.

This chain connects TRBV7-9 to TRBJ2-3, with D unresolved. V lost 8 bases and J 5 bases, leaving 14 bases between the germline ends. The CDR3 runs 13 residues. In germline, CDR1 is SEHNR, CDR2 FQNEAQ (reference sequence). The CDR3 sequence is CASFRLVGDTQYF. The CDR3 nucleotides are TGTGCCAGCTTCAGGCTAGTTGGAGATACGCAGTATTTT.

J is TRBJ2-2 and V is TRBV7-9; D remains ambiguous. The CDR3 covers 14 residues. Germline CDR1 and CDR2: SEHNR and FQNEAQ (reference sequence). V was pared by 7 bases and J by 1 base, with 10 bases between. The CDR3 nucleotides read TGTGCCAGCATCGCCCGCGTGAACACCGGGGAGCTGTTTTTT. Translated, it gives CASIARVNTGELFF.

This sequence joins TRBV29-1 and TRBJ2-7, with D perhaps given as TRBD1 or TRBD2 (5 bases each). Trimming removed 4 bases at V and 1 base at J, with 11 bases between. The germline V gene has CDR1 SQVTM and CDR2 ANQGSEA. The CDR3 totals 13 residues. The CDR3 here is CSVAGGNSYEQYF. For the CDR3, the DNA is TGCAGCGTTGCTGGGGGAAATTCCTACGAGCAGTACTTC.

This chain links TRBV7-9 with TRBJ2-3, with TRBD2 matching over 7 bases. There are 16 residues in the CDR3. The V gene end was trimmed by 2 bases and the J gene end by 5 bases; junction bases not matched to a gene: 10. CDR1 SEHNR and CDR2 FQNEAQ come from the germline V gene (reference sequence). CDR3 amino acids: CASSLIGTTDLDTQYF. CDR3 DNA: TGTGCCAGCAGCTTAATTGGGACTACCGATCTAGATACGCAGTATTTT.

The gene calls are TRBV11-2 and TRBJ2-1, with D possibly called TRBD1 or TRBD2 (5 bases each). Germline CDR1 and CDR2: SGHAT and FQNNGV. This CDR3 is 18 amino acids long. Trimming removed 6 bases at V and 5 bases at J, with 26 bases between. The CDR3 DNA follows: TGTGCCAGCAGACCCCTGGCCGGGGCCCCCAACCCGAACAATGAGCAGTTCTTC. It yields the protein CASRPLAGAPNPNNEQFF.

The CDR3: CAISESLSGRDTGELFF. CDR3 DNA: TGTGCCATCAGTGAGTCATTGAGCGGGAGAGACACCGGGGAGCTGTTTTTT. The chain carries TRBV10-3 and TRBJ2-2, with TRBD2 matching over 8 bases. V gave up 0 bases and J gave up 3 bases; unmatched junction bases: 6. The CDR3 spans 17 residues. Per the germline V gene, CDR1 is ENHRY and CDR2 is SYGVKD.

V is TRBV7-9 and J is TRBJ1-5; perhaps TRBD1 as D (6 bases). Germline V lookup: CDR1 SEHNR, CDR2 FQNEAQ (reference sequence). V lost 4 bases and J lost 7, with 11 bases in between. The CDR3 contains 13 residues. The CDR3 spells CASSYGGGQPQHF. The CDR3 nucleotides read TGTGCCAGCAGCTACGGGGGCGGGCAGCCCCAGCATTTT. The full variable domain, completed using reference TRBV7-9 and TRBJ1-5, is DTGVSQNPRHKITKRGQNVTFRCDPISEHNRLYWYRQTLGQGPEFLTYFQNEAQLEKSRLLSDRFSAERPKGSFSTLEIQRTEQGDSAMYLCASSYGGGQPQHFGDGTRLSIL.

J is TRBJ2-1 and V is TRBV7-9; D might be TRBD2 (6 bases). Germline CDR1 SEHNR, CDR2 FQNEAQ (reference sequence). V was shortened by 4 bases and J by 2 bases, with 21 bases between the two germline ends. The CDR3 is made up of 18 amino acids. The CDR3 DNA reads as TGTGCCAGCAGCTCGGGGGTTCTGAGGGCTATAACCTACAATGAGCAGTTCTTC. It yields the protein CASSSGVLRAITYNEQFF.

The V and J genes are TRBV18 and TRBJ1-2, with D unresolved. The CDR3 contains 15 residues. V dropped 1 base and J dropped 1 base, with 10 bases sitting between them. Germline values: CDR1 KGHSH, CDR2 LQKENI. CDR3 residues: CASSPLGGDNYGYTF. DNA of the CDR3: TGTGCCAGCTCACCACTTGGAGGCGATAACTATGGCTACACCTTC.

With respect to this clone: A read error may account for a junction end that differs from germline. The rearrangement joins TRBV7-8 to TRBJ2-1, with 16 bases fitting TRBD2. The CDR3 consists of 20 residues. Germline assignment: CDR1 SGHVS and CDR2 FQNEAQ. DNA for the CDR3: TGTGCCAGCAGCTACCCGTCCGGGACTAGCGGGAGGGCCCTCTACATTGAGCAGTTCTTC. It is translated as CASSYPSGTSGRALYIEQFF.

CDR3 DNA: TGTGCCAGCAGTGGGGGGACGTACACCGGGGAGCTGTTTTTT. Protein: CASSGGTYTGELFF. This rearrangement joins TRBV27 to TRBJ2-2; D is possibly TRBD2 (6 bases). The germline gives CDR1 MNHEY, CDR2 SMNVEV (reference sequence). This CDR3 region has 14 residues. V lost 5 bases and J 3 bases, leaving 10 bases between the germline ends.